This note documents a single TCR beta chain sequence. The data were taken from a study of T cell responses to AZD1222 COVID-19 vaccine. About the research overall: Timing groups of about 4 and about 12 weeks for second doses were pooled.

This CDR3 has 14 amino acids. CDR1 is MNHEY and CDR2 is SVGAGI in the germline V gene. V lost 6 bases, J lost 2 bases, and 13 bases lay in between. Data came from immunoSEQ multiplex PCR; TCRdb stores just in-frame clones and leaves some out. The profile shows 150,000 to 180,000 clones, about 88% of them singletons. The chain combines TRBV6-5 with TRBJ1-2; a possible D gene is TRBD1 (5 bases). The receptor was derived from an adult in good health. This sample comprised peripheral blood, obtained on day 0 of AZD1222 vaccination. This CDR3 is CASSHLGGNYGYTF. CDR3 nucleotide sequence: TGTGCCAGCAGCCACTTGGGGGGAAACTATGGCTACACCTTC.